The present T cell receptor (beta chain) was sequenced within a study of blood T cell repertoires in COVID-19. Study details: The United States, Italy and Spain were the sources of the acute and convalescent COVID-19 samples. Sample material is recorded as cDNA or gDNA derived from T cells, B-cell-depleted T cells, or PBMCs.

Clones were sequenced by immunoSEQ multiplex PCR, and TCRdb holds only the in-frame ones, with some missing. This table has around 120,000 clones, approximately 71% appearing once. Germline loops: CDR1 GTSNPN, CDR2 SVGIG (reference sequence). J was trimmed by 3 bases and V by 5 bases; bases with no gene match: 4. This CDR3 has 13 residues. The V and J genes are TRBV30 and TRBJ2-3; 8 bases agree with TRBD1. This receptor was taken from a woman in her seventies with acute or convalescent COVID-19. The sequencing input was peripheral blood. The CDR3, as DNA: TGTGCCTGGGACAGGGGAATGACAGATACGCAGTATTTT. Protein product: CAWDRGMTDTQYF.